The present T cell receptor beta chain was sequenced within a study of blood T cells in healthy people across ages. On this clonotype itself: The antigen remains undetermined. The junction differs from germline at one of its ends, possibly a read error.

Sample-barcoded 5' priming and a J-beta primer mix drove a second PCR of about 7 to 12 cycles. Paired-end reads containing CDR3 totaled no fewer than 2.5 million for each sample. TCRdb used MiXCR to reprocess the 5' RACE reads, holding one entry per CDR3 protein. Altogether about a million distinct CDR3 sequences are present, approximately 50% being singletons, with the ten largest covering about 22%. General study findings and limits: Long-lived donors carried more naive CD4+ cells and greater diversity than aged donors. Diversity of TCR beta correlated strongly with naive T cell percentage.

CDR1 is MNHNS, CDR2 SASEGT, per germline. This CDR3 is 14 amino acids long. All donors came from Russia, were Caucasian and healthy, and spanned ages roughly 6 to 95. The origin of this receptor is an older woman in good health. The V gene is TRBV6-1, the J gene TRBJ1-2; 8 bases map to TRBD1. Sample: blood. The CDR3 reads CASRKNDRGEGYTF. For the CDR3, the DNA is TGCGCCAGCCGCAAGAACGACAGGGGTGAAGGCTACACCTTC.